Shown below are 17 T cell receptor beta chains from a single sample sequenced in a study of blood T cell repertoires in COVID-19. Profiling relied on immunoSEQ multiplex PCR, and the TCRdb table lists in-frame clones only, not all of them. The sample lists 40,000 to 50,000 clones; 70% to 90% were seen once. Sequencing used peripheral blood. Source of these receptors: a man in his fifties or sixties with acute or convalescent COVID-19.

The rearrangement joins TRBV5-1 to TRBJ2-5; 9 bases align to TRBD2. The CDR3 extends over 15 amino acids. The germline gives CDR1 SGHRS, CDR2 YFSETQ. V lost 5 bases and J lost 1; bases outside the gene matches: 6. CDR3 sequence: CASSYSGGFQETQYF. The CDR3 bases are TGCGCCAGCAGTTATAGCGGGGGATTCCAAGAGACCCAGTACTTC.

The rearrangement joins TRBV15 to TRBJ2-2; 8 positions match TRBD2. This CDR3 is built from 19 residues. Germline assignment: CDR1 LNHNV and CDR2 YYDKDF (reference sequence). V shed 5 bases, J shed 3 bases, and the junction held 17 bases outside the gene matches. The CDR3 region is CATSVDSLAGGRDTGELFF. The CDR3 DNA reads as TGTGCCACCAGCGTAGATTCATTGGCGGGGGGACGGGACACCGGGGAGCTGTTTTTT. The full variable domain, its missing parts supplied by reference TRBV15 and TRBJ2-2, is DAMVIQNPRYQVTQFGKPVTLSCSQTLNHNVMYWYQQKSSQAPKLLFHYYDKDFNNEADTPDNFQSRRPNTSFCFLDIRSPGLGDTAMYLCATSVDSLAGGRDTGELFFGEGSRLTVL.

This chain links TRBV5-8 with TRBJ1-5; D ambiguous. Trimming stripped 6 bases from V and 7 bases from J, with 11 bases between. There are 12 residues in the CDR3. Germline V gene sequence: CDR1 SGHTS, CDR2 YDEGEE. CDR3 nucleotides: TGTGCCAGCACGCGATTGGAGCAGCCCCAGCATTTT. It codes for CASTRLEQPQHF.

The chain is built from TRBV30 and TRBJ2-6, with D unresolved. This CDR3 has 15 residues. Germline CDR1 and CDR2: GTSNPN and SVGIG (reference sequence). With 0 bases removed from V and 4 bases from J, the gap between germline ends came to 10 bases. The CDR3: CAWSVPVSGANVLTF. The CDR3 bases are TGTGCCTGGAGTGTACCAGTTTCCGGGGCCAACGTCCTGACTTTC.

The chain links TRBV10-3 to TRBJ1-1; TRBD1 might be the D (6 bases). CDR1 and CDR2 (germline): ENHRY, SYGVKD. CDR3 size: 15 residues. V shed 0 bases and J shed 3 bases, with 11 bases lying between them. The CDR3 loop reads CAISESEQGDTEAFF. Written as DNA, the CDR3 is TGTGCCATCAGTGAGTCGGAACAGGGCGACACTGAAGCTTTCTTT.

The V and J genes are TRBV14 and TRBJ1-5, with D possibly being TRBD1 (5 bases). The V gene's germline CDR1 is SGHDN and CDR2 FVKESK. The CDR3 has 13 residues. Deletions cut 5 bases from V and 4 bases from J, with 9 bases between. The CDR3 sequence is CASSASGNQPQHF. The CDR3 DNA reads as TGTGCCAGCAGCGCCTCAGGGAATCAGCCCCAGCATTTT.

The V and J genes are TRBV6-6 and TRBJ2-5; 12 nucleotides align to TRBD2. Germline V gives CDR1 MNHNY, CDR2 SVGAGI (reference sequence). The CDR3 extends over 16 amino acids. The V gene end was trimmed by 7 bases and the J gene end by 2 bases; junction bases not matched to a gene: 8. CDR3 coding DNA: TGTGCCAGCAACGGACTAGCGGGGCCCCCACAAGAGACCCAGTACTTC. Its protein product is CASNGLAGPPQETQYF.

This chain uses TRBV9 with TRBJ1-1; D is undetermined. The CDR3 loop spans 13 amino acids. V shed 3 bases and J shed 1 base, with 7 bases lying between them. Germline lookup yields CDR1 SGDLS and CDR2 YYNGEE. For the CDR3, the DNA is TGTGCCAGCAGCGACATCCAGAACACTGAAGCTTTCTTT. Residues: CASSDIQNTEAFF.

The V and J genes are TRBV6-1 and TRBJ1-1; TRBD1 aligns across 9 bases. There are 16 residues in the CDR3. Germline-derived CDR1 and CDR2 are MNHNS and SASEGT. J was trimmed by 5 bases and V by 1 base; bases with no gene match: 8. CDR3 amino acids: CASSEGTGGFLTEAFF. In nucleotides, the CDR3 is TGTGCCAGCAGTGAAGGTACAGGGGGCTTTCTAACTGAAGCTTTCTTT.

V is TRBV15 and J is TRBJ1-2; maybe TRBD1 (5 bases). Germline V CDR1 and CDR2: LNHNV, YYDKDF (reference sequence). Trimming shortened V by 3 bases and J by 2 bases, and 10 bases separated the two germline ends. This CDR3 contains 14 residues. The CDR3: CATSSGGANYGYTF. As DNA, the CDR3 is TGTGCCACCAGCAGTGGAGGGGCCAACTATGGCTACACCTTC.

This clone has just a few counts. This chain joins TRBV6-2 or TRBV6-3 and TRBJ2-7; tentative D call: TRBD2 (6 bases). Per germline, CDR1 MNHEY and CDR2 SVGEGT. This CDR3 comprises 17 residues. V was cut by 0 bases and J by 5 bases, with 20 bases left in between. This CDR3 is CASSYSPIGGLDNEQYF. For the CDR3, the DNA is TGTGCCAGCAGTTACTCGCCGATCGGGGGATTGGACAACGAGCAGTACTTC.

The chain couples TRBV5-1 to TRBJ1-4; no reliable D call. There are 14 residues in the CDR3. Germline CDR1 SGHRS, CDR2 YFSETQ. V dropped 5 bases and J dropped 8 bases, with 16 bases sitting between them. CDR3 region: CASRADYGREKLFF. The CDR3 DNA is TGCGCCAGCAGGGCTGACTATGGCAGAGAAAAACTGTTTTTT.

The chain carries TRBV19 and TRBJ2-5, with a possible D match to TRBD2 (5 bases). Germline assignment: CDR1 LNHDA and CDR2 SQIVND (reference sequence). Between the trimmed V and J ends, which lost 6 bases and 5 bases, there was a span of 10 bases. The CDR3 is made up of 12 amino acids. In nucleotides, the CDR3 is TGTGCCAGTAGGAGCGGAAGGGAGACCCAGTACTTC. Translation gives CASRSGRETQYF.

The chain joins TRBV6-2 or TRBV6-3 to TRBJ1-2; 10 nucleotides agree with TRBD1. V trimming: 2 bases; J trimming: 5 bases; junction bases outside the gene matches: 8. Germline V gene sequence: CDR1 MNHEY, CDR2 SVGEGT. CDR3 length: 16 amino acids. The CDR3 loop reads CASSYGTGDDLYGYTF. The CDR3 DNA is TGTGCCAGCAGTTACGGGACAGGGGACGACTTATATGGCTACACCTTC.

In its sample, this clone was seen once. The chain joins TRBV24-1 to TRBJ2-1, with D possibly TRBD1 on 6 matching bases. Per the germline V gene, CDR1 is KGHDR and CDR2 is SFDVKD. This CDR3 region has 15 residues. The V end lost 10 bases, the J end lost 5 bases, and 20 bases lay between the germline ends. The CDR3 DNA reads TGTGCCACAGGGGGAAATCTGGGGCGCCACAATGAGCAGTTCTTC. Amino acids: CATGGNLGRHNEQFF.

V is TRBV21-1 and J is TRBJ2-1; the D call of TRBD1 is as the table states it, not checked on the DNA. TRBV21-1 is recorded as a pseudogene. CDR3 size: 18 residues. The CDR3 sequence is CASSKRGTAAYSYNEQFF. The CDR3 DNA is TGTGCCAGCAGCAAAAGGGGGACAGCAGCCTACTCCTACAATGAGCAGTTCTTC.

The V gene is TRBV6-5, the J gene TRBJ1-2; possibly TRBD1 for D (5 bases). Germline V gives CDR1 MNHEY, CDR2 SVGAGI. This CDR3 is built from 14 residues. The V end was cut by 7 bases, the J end by 7 bases, with 19 bases between. The CDR3 reads CASKGREEGFGYTF. CDR3 DNA: TGTGCCAGCAAAGGCAGGGAGGAAGGTTTTGGCTACACCTTC.